This T cell receptor (beta chain) originates from a study of T cell repertoires in aging, cancer and after chemotherapy. Study-wide points: These repertoire data do not allow conclusions about immunological memory after chemotherapy.

The template was genomic DNA from peripheral blood, not RNA. In regard to this clonotype: The antigen remains undetermined.

Multiplex touch-down PCR with TRB-A/B primers amplified rearranged V-D-J TRB sequences. TCRdb reprocessed the multiplex PCR reads via MiXCR and lists one record per CDR3 protein. The data hold some 5,100 distinct CDR3 sequences, with approximately 40% observed a single time. Sequencing used blood. This TCR came from a human donor with a blood cancer.

The CDR3 loop is CASSHGQNTDTQYF. DNA for the CDR3: TGTGCCAGCAGTCACGGACAGAACACAGATACGCAGTATTTT. The gene calls are TRBV7-2 and TRBJ2-3; possibly TRBD1 for D (6 bases). The germline gives CDR1 SGHTA, CDR2 FQGNSA. This CDR3 is 14 amino acids long. The V gene lost 6 bases and the J gene lost 2 bases, with 12 bases spanning the gap.